Sequencing of this T cell receptor beta chain was carried out in a study of vaccination and CD4 T cells after COVID-19 (dated by TCRdb to between 2021 and 2022). In terms of the full investigation: The convalescent cohort comprised six males and four females, including two Hispanic individuals, seven Caucasians, two Asians and one multiracial person. Each participant got two doses of either the Pfizer-BioNTech BNT162b2 vaccine (n=8) or the Moderna mRNA-1273 vaccine (n=2). Post-COVID blood samples were collected from convalescent patients a median of around 100 days after diagnosis, with a range of about 30 to 180 days. Post-vaccine blood samples were collected a median of around 70 days after the second vaccine dose, ranging from roughly 13 to 241 days. Culture stimuli were overlapping spike peptide pools from SARS-CoV-2 and from the common cold coronaviruses HCoV-NL63, HCoV-OC43 and HCoV-229E. Control cultures used a CEFX viral epitope pool as positive control, an HIV-1 Nef peptide pool as negative control, or no peptide. In around ten COVID-19 convalescent patients and a handful of infection-naive healthy vaccine recipients, the spike-specific CD4+ TCR repertoire before mRNA vaccination was compared with the repertoire after mRNA vaccination. In an earlier paper using these donors, memory CD4+ T cell crossreactivity between SARS-CoV-2 and common cold coronavirus spike proteins was assessed at the TCR clonotype level.

This clonotype is categorized as large (0.1 to 1%). No cognate antigen has been identified for it. No base qualities exist here, and no much larger clone lies one base off it. The method was PCR. At the Johns Hopkins FTIC core, DNA from the cultured CD4+ T cells underwent TCR sequencing with the Oncomine TCR Beta short-read assay. The QIAamp micro DNA kit was used to extract genomic DNA from the cultured CD4+ T cells. The Oncomine TCR Beta libraries from cultured CD4+ T cells were pooled using unique dual indexes and then sequenced on an Illumina iSeq 100. Processing in the source paper ran as follows. Non-productive sequences were filtered out, and CDR3s that did not start with C, did not end with F or W, or were shorter than 7 amino acids were discarded. The MANAFEST web application was used to identify antigen-specific clonotypes by comparing peptide-stimulated wells against reference wells and other culture wells. Positive clones required FDR below 0.05, an odds ratio above 5, and productive frequency above 0.1% in at least two of three replicate wells. A clonotype counted as cross-reactive if it showed significant expansion both in the SARS-CoV-2 spike wells and in at least one common cold coronavirus spike condition. CDR3 homology was assessed with Levenshtein distances (stringdist) and unrooted phylogenetic trees (ape) in R version 3.6.1. Using fastp trimming at Q25 and MiXCR clonotype assembly, TCRdb reanalyzed the public sequencing data and kept in-frame beta chains. Identical CDR3 proteins give one entry, which carries the most common genes and DNA. TCRdb's processing, not the study's, gives the V and J calls here. This sample gives roughly 620 distinct CDR3 sequences in total; about an eighth of them show up just once. The top ten hold roughly 30% of the sample.

Study-wide conclusions, independent of this receptor: Although the median number of SARS-CoV-2-reactive clonotypes went up from 21 after infection to 35 to 40 after vaccination, the increase was not significant. In convalescent patients, a median approximately 83% of post-vaccine SARS-CoV-2-reactive clones were detected only after vaccination, suggesting vaccine-specific priming. Of the vaccine-specific clones in convalescent patients, 304 of 307, or nearly all, reacted only to SARS-CoV-2 spike and did not cross-react with common cold coronaviruses. The study included relatively few convalescent patients and did not analyze early timepoints after natural infection.

Explained via the paper, the treatment or condition label denotes: roughly ten-day PBMC culture with coronavirus spike peptide pools or control peptides (ViraFEST assay). CD4+ T cells from unexposed donors were collected before the COVID-19 pandemic (2011-2018). The ViraFEST assay was used in the study, in which antigen-specific T cells were expanded with peptide pools and expanded clonotypes were subsequently identified by TCR sequencing. Each well held fewer than 2.5 million PBMCs cultured with around 9 ug/ml peptide pools in IMDM containing approximately 5% human AB serum and about 10 IU/ml IL-2. Half of the culture medium was replaced with fresh IL-2-containing medium on days 3 and 7. After approximately eleven days of culture, CD4+ T cells were isolated by negative selection with the EasySep CD4+ T cell isolation kit. As cell numbers permitted, CD4+ T cells from unexposed donors were tested for reactivity to SARS-CoV-2 S and N and to four common cold coronavirus spike pools. PBMCs were separated from whole blood using Ficoll-Paque Plus gradient centrifugation and then either used fresh or cryopreserved at -140C. In general, triplicate wells were set up for every culture condition. The leukapheresis product for the unexposed donors was obtained through commercial purchase.

Between the V and J ends, shortened by 3 bases and 0 bases respectively, the junction contains 9 bases. CDR1 and CDR2 were assigned from the germline V gene (reference sequence) as SEHNR and FQNEAQ. The CDR3 runs 15 residues from the cysteine to the phenylalanine. The DNA shown is the 45-base CDR3, in frame from base 1. The origin of this receptor is a human donor in good health. Sequencing was done on a sample of CD4+ T cells from blood, cultured in vitro. The sequence is built from TRBV7-9 and TRBJ1-3; the D gene cannot be resolved reliably. The CDR3 region has the sequence CASSFSGGSGNTIYF. The bases are TGTGCCAGCAGCTTCTCAGGAGGCTCTGGAAACACCATATATTTT. With the portions outside the CDR3 filled from the reference TRBV7-9 and TRBJ1-3 genes, the complete variable region becomes DTGVSQNPRHKITKRGQNVTFRCDPISEHNRLYWYRQTLGQGPEFLTYFQNEAQLEKSRLLSDRFSAERPKGSFSTLEIQRTEQGDSAMYLCASSFSGGSGNTIYFGEGSWLTVV.